A single sample gave rise to the 16 T cell receptor beta chains below, sequenced in a study of blood T cell repertoires in COVID-19. Profiling relied on immunoSEQ multiplex PCR, and the TCRdb table lists in-frame clones only, not all of them. Among under 400,000 clones listed, roughly 90% were seen once. The sample taken for sequencing was PBMCs or T cells enriched from blood (not recorded which). The receptors here all came from a woman in her twenties or thirties who had been exposed to COVID-19.

The chain links TRBV28 to TRBJ2-1, with D unresolved. Germline CDR1 MDHEN, CDR2 SYDVKM. V shed 7 bases and J shed 9 bases, with 16 bases lying between them. The CDR3 consists of 13 residues. CDR3 coding DNA: TGTGCCAGCACCCTGGAGTGGAAGACTGAGCAGTTCTTC. Amino acids: CASTLEWKTEQFF.

This sequence joins TRBV18 and TRBJ2-7, with TRBD1 matching 7 bases. There are 17 residues in the CDR3. From germline, CDR1 is KGHSH and CDR2 LQKENI. V lost 5 bases and J lost 4; bases outside the gene matches: 17. This chain's CDR3 is CASSTATGAALRYEQYF. The CDR3 DNA sequence: TGTGCCAGCTCAACCGCAACAGGGGCCGCGTTACGGTACGAGCAGTACTTC.

The sample holds a few counts of this clone. V usage is TRBV11-3 and J usage is TRBJ1-6, with 8 bases identical to TRBD1. The CDR3 spans 15 residues. From germline, CDR1 is SGHNT and CDR2 YENEEA. Losses at the gene ends were 6 bases for V and 5 bases for J; bases not matched to a gene: 6. The CDR3 protein is CASRYRDRNNSPLHF. CDR3 coding DNA: TGTGCCAGCAGGTACCGGGACAGGAATAATTCACCCCTCCACTTT.

The rearrangement joins TRBV14 to TRBJ2-7; 13 bases match TRBD2. CDR1 is SGHDN, CDR2 FVKESK, per germline. The CDR3 has 19 amino acids. The V and J ends lost 4 bases and 0 bases, in that order; junction bases with no gene match: 12. The CDR3 region has the DNA TGTGCCAGCAGCCCTTCGACTAGCGGGAGGAAAAGAACCTCCTACGAGCAGTACTTC. This encodes CASSPSTSGRKRTSYEQYF.

On this clone: One end of the junction does not line up with germline, which may come from a read error. J is TRBJ2-7 and V is TRBV9; the D gene is possibly TRBD1 (6 bases). The CDR3 has 15 amino acids. Germline CDR1 SGDLS, CDR2 YYNGEE. The CDR3 bases are TGTGCCAGCAGCGTAGAGGTTGGACAGCCCTACGGGCAGTACTTC. It specifies CASSVEVGQPYGQYF.

J is TRBJ1-2 and V is TRBV29-1; D not resolved. Trimming removed 3 bases at V and 3 bases at J, with 14 bases between. CDR3 length: 14 amino acids. Germline CDR1 reads SQVTM; CDR2 reads ANQGSEA. The CDR3 loop reads CSVESAGGDYGYTF. CDR3 DNA: TGCAGCGTTGAGTCGGCAGGAGGCGACTATGGCTACACCTTC.

The chain couples TRBV13 to TRBJ1-4; 10 nucleotides align to TRBD1. The V segment lost 0 bases and the J segment 3 bases; nucleotides outside the gene matches: 1. This CDR3 has 16 amino acids. Germline-derived CDR1 and CDR2 are PRHDT and FYEKMQ (reference sequence). CDR3 nucleotide sequence: TGTGCCAGCAGCTTAGGGGGGACAGGGGCTAATGAAAAACTGTTTTTT. Protein: CASSLGGTGANEKLFF.

DNA for the CDR3: TGTGCCAGCAGCACTCGGGACAGGAACACTGAAGCTTTCTTT. It yields the protein CASSTRDRNTEAFF. The chain uses TRBV9 and TRBJ1-1; 7 bases line up with TRBD1. Per germline, CDR1 SGDLS and CDR2 YYNGEE. The CDR3 contains 14 residues. The junction had 4 bases not matched to a gene; V was cut back by 4 bases and J by 1 base.

V and J are TRBV9 and TRBJ1-1; D is undetermined. V was trimmed by 0 bases and J by 1 base, leaving 4 bases between them. The CDR3 is made up of 13 amino acids. Germline loops: CDR1 SGDLS, CDR2 YYNGEE. CDR3: CASSVGENTEAFF. The CDR3, as DNA: TGTGCCAGCAGCGTAGGAGAGAACACTGAAGCTTTCTTT. The whole variable domain, filled in from reference TRBV9 and TRBJ1-1, reads DSGVTQTPKHLITATGQRVTLRCSPRSGDLSVYWYQQSLDQGLQFLIQYYNGEERAKGNILERFSAQQFPDLHSELNLSSLELGDSALYFCASSVGENTEAFFGQGTRLTVV.

The genes are TRBV7-8 and TRBJ1-1; no clear D gene. V lost 0 bases and J 11 bases, leaving 13 bases between the germline ends. The CDR3 is 13 amino acids. Germline CDR1 reads SGHVS; CDR2 reads FQNEAQ. CDR3 coding DNA: TGTGCCAGCAGCTTAGCGTGGTCTTTCGGGGCTTTCTTT. Translation: CASSLAWSFGAFF. Combining the CDR3 with reference TRBV7-8 and TRBJ1-1 gives the whole variable domain GAGVSQSPRYKVAKRGQDVALRCDPISGHVSLFWYQQALGQGPEFLTYFQNEAQLDKSGLPSDRFFAERPEGSVSTLKIQRTQQEDSAVYLCASSLAWSFGAFFGQGTRLTVV.

A single count supports this clone. The chain carries TRBV10-2 and TRBJ2-7; D remains ambiguous. V gave up 0 bases and J gave up 4 bases, with 10 bases separating them. CDR3 length: 14 residues. Germline V CDR1 and CDR2: WSHSY, SAAADI. The CDR3 bases are TGCGCCAGCAGTGAGTCGGGCAGAAGATACGAGCAGTACTTC. Protein sequence: CASSESGRRYEQYF.

The chain uses TRBV29-1 and TRBJ2-7, with 7 bases fitting TRBD2. CDR3 length: 14 residues. Trimming removed 6 bases from V and 4 bases from J; junction bases left unmatched: 12. Per germline, CDR1 SQVTM and CDR2 ANQGSEA. Written as DNA, the CDR3 is TGCAGCGTAACTCCGGGGGGAGTTGGGTACGAGCAGTACTTC. Its translation: CSVTPGGVGYEQYF.

The chain links TRBV4-2 to TRBJ1-2; 10 bases match TRBD1. The length of the CDR3 is 14 residues. With 8 bases clipped from V and 10 bases from J, the junction kept 13 bases outside the gene matches. The germline V gene has CDR1 LGHNA and CDR2 YNFKEQ. Here the CDR3 reads CASRLNADRGNYTF. The CDR3 DNA is TGTGCCAGCCGATTAAACGCGGACAGGGGGAACTACACCTTC.

The rearrangement uses TRBV4-2 and TRBJ1-1; 7 bases line up with TRBD1. The CDR3 has 13 amino acids. CDR1 is LGHNA and CDR2 is YNFKEQ in the germline V gene. V shed 2 bases, J shed 7 bases, and the junction held 4 bases outside the gene matches. CDR3 sequence reads: CASSQPGQLEAFF. CDR3 DNA: TGTGCCAGCAGCCAACCGGGACAGCTTGAAGCTTTCTTT.

The chain links TRBV3-1 (or the pseudogene TRBV3-2) to TRBJ2-3, with D possibly being TRBD2 (6 bases). The germline V gene has CDR1 LGHDT and CDR2 YNNKEL (reference sequence). V was trimmed by 0 bases and J by 2 bases, leaving 15 bases between them. The CDR3 spans 17 residues. CDR3 in DNA: TGTGCCAGCAGCCAAGATCAGGTAGCGGTGGACACAGATACGCAGTATTTT. The encoded protein is CASSQDQVAVDTDTQYF.

A single count supports this clone. One junction end disagrees with the germline gene, perhaps due to a read error. The CDR3 sequence: CASSFNWGGDTLLDF. The CDR3 region has the DNA TGTGCCAGCAGCTTTAATTGGGGTGGGGACACCCTTTTGGACTTC. The genes are TRBV7-6 and TRBJ2-5; weak D call: TRBD1 (6 bases). The CDR3 has 15 amino acids. CDR1 is SGHVS and CDR2 is FNYEAQ in the germline V gene.